This T cell receptor beta chain was recorded in a study of molecular identifiers for immune sequencing clone quantification. The overall study: For replicates, RNA isolated from 20,000 or 100,000 naive CD8 cells was divided into five portions, of which four were sequenced.

Bulk TCR libraries used previously described methods and listed TCR primers. One entry per CDR3 protein, called by TCRdb with MiXCR from the PCR reads. The sample has hundreds of thousands of distinct CDR3 sequences; 24% are singletons. This clonotype has ten or more counts. Its antigen is as yet unknown. V lost 4 bases and J lost 1, with 24 bases in between. Per the germline V gene, CDR1 is SEHNR and CDR2 is FQNEAQ (reference sequence). The CDR3 loop spans 19 amino acids. Study observations and caveats: It was shown that clones above 20 RNA copies held over 99% of effector molecules, but under 1% in naive cells.

The receptor comes from a human donor in good health. Some libraries in this study had Jurkat cell RNA spiked in. The sequenced material came from naive CD8+ T cells from blood, with Jurkat cell RNA spiked in. The subset was: FACS-sorted CD8+CD4-CCR7+CD45RA+ naive T cells. The chain uses TRBV7-9 and TRBJ2-3, with D possibly being TRBD2 (5 bases). In nucleotides, the CDR3 is TGTGCCAGCAGCTCCACCCTGAGCGGCGACCTGCTAGGCACAGATACGCAGTATTTT. This translates into CASSSTLSGDLLGTDTQYF.